The rows below give T cell receptor beta chains drawn from one sample of a study of shared clonotypes between healthy human individuals. Clones were read by immunoSEQ multiplex PCR, and TCRdb kept only the in-frame ones, dropping some. The table lists 1.4 million or so clones, 98% of them singletons, with approximately 0.38% in the top ten. The sequenced material came from naive CD4+ T cells sorted from blood. Receptors were obtained from a man in his thirties or forties in good health. Both conserved end residues are part of each CDR3. The order of the fields is V gene, clone size, J gene, D gene, CDR3 DNA, CDR3 protein. The D gene is left open where the match is weak. Only some rows state a clone size, as once, few, many or a class for expanded clones.

V gene: TRBV19; clone size: -; J gene: TRBJ2-7; D gene: TRBD2; CDR3 DNA: TGTGCCAGTAGTCCTAGACTAGCGGGAGGGCCATCCTCCTACGAGCAGTACTTC; CDR3 protein: CASSPRLAGGPSSYEQYF
V gene: TRBV25-1; clone size: -; J gene: TRBJ2-7; D gene: -; CDR3 DNA: TGTGCCAGCAGTCACCTCTTGGTGGGGGCCTACGAGCAGTACTTC; CDR3 protein: CASSHLLVGAYEQYF
V gene: TRBV29-1; clone size: -; J gene: TRBJ2-1; D gene: TRBD2; CDR3 DNA: TGCAGCGTGGGGACCTCTAGCGGGAGGGCCAATGAGCAGTTCTTC; CDR3 protein: CSVGTSSGRANEQFF
V gene: TRBV25-1; clone size: -; J gene: TRBJ2-3; D gene: TRBD2; CDR3 DNA: TGTGCCAGCAGTGAAACCATAGCGGGCGTCACAGATACGCAGTATTTT; CDR3 protein: CASSETIAGVTDTQYF
V gene: TRBV5-1; clone size: -; J gene: TRBJ2-1; D gene: TRBD1; CDR3 DNA: TGCGCCAGCAGACCCCGGGACAGTTACAATGAGCAGTTCTTC; CDR3 protein: CASRPRDSYNEQFF
V gene: TRBV11-2; clone size: -; J gene: TRBJ2-1; D gene: -; CDR3 DNA: TGTGCCAGCAGCCCGACAGCGGACTCCTACAATGAGCAGTTCTTC; CDR3 protein: CASSPTADSYNEQFF
V gene: TRBV9; clone size: -; J gene: TRBJ2-7; D gene: TRBD2; CDR3 DNA: TGTGCCAGCAGCGTAGGTATAGCGGGTTCCTCCGAGCAGTACTTC; CDR3 protein: CASSVGIAGSSEQYF
V gene: TRBV18; clone size: -; J gene: TRBJ2-7; D gene: TRBD1; CDR3 DNA: TGTGCCAGCTCACGCGGAGGACAGGGTGTGGAAGAGCAGTACTTC; CDR3 protein: CASSRGGQGVEEQYF
V gene: TRBV7-3; clone size: -; J gene: TRBJ2-2; D gene: -; CDR3 DNA: TGTGCCAGCAGCTCTCTAACAGCCGGGGAGCTGTTTTTT; CDR3 protein: CASSSLTAGELFF
V gene: TRBV5-4; clone size: -; J gene: TRBJ2-3; D gene: TRBD2; CDR3 DNA: TGTGCCAGCAGCCCGGGAGGTACAGGCACAGATACGCAGTATTTT; CDR3 protein: CASSPGGTGTDTQYF
V gene: TRBV25-1; clone size: once; J gene: TRBJ2-1; D gene: TRBD2; CDR3 DNA: TGTGCCAGCAGTATCCAGCGGGAGACCGAGCAGTTCTTC; CDR3 protein: CASSIQRETEQFF
V gene: TRBV6-5; clone size: -; J gene: TRBJ2-7; D gene: TRBD2; CDR3 DNA: TGTGCCAGCAGTTACTCGAAGCGGGACCCCCCCTACGAGCAGTACTTC; CDR3 protein: CASSYSKRDPPYEQYF
V gene: TRBV2; clone size: -; J gene: TRBJ2-5; D gene: TRBD2; CDR3 DNA: TGTGCCAGCACCGACGGGGGAGGGCCTGGGGAGACCCAGTACTTC; CDR3 protein: CASTDGGGPGETQYF
V gene: TRBV5-1; clone size: -; J gene: TRBJ2-1; D gene: TRBD2; CDR3 DNA: TGCGCCAGCAGAAGTAGCGGGGTCCACAATGAGCAGTTCTTC; CDR3 protein: CASRSSGVHNEQFF
V gene: TRBV9; clone size: -; J gene: TRBJ2-3; D gene: -; CDR3 DNA: TGTGCCAGCAGCGTAGGGGGGCAGGGGCGGGCCACAGATACGCAGTATTTT; CDR3 protein: CASSVGGQGRATDTQYF
V gene: TRBV21-1; clone size: -; J gene: TRBJ2-2; D gene: -; CDR3 DNA: TGTGCCAGCAGCAAAGGTACCGGGGAGCTGTTTTTT; CDR3 protein: CASSKGTGELFF
V gene: TRBV7-3; clone size: -; J gene: TRBJ2-1; D gene: TRBD2; CDR3 DNA: TGTGCCAGCAGCCCCGAGAGGACTAGCTCTGAGCAGTTCTTC; CDR3 protein: CASSPERTSSEQFF
V gene: TRBV6-5; clone size: -; J gene: TRBJ2-1; D gene: TRBD2; CDR3 DNA: TGTGCCAGCAGTTACTCGCTAGCGGGAGGTAACAATGAGCAGTTCTTC; CDR3 protein: CASSYSLAGGNNEQFF
V gene: TRBV14; clone size: -; J gene: TRBJ1-1; D gene: -; CDR3 DNA: TGTGCCAGCAGCCAAGATTTCGGCACAGGGGAAGCTTTCTTT; CDR3 protein: CASSQDFGTGEAFF
V gene: TRBV27; clone size: -; J gene: TRBJ2-3; D gene: -; CDR3 DNA: TGTGCCAGCAGTTTATTGGGGGCCGGGGAAGATACGCAGTATTTT; CDR3 protein: CASSLLGAGEDTQYF
V gene: TRBV5-1; clone size: -; J gene: TRBJ2-7; D gene: -; CDR3 DNA: TGCGCCAGCAGCTTGGCCCTACAGGGTTCCTACGAGCAGTACTTC; CDR3 protein: CASSLALQGSYEQYF
V gene: TRBV18; clone size: once; J gene: TRBJ2-1; D gene: TRBD2; CDR3 DNA: TGTGCCAGCTCATCACTATCAAAGTTTAGCGGGACCTATGAGCAGTTCTTC; CDR3 protein: CASSSLSKFSGTYEQFF
V gene: TRBV5-1; clone size: once; J gene: TRBJ2-1; D gene: TRBD2; CDR3 DNA: TGCGCCAGCAGCTTGGGGGCTAGCGGGAGTTACTACAATGAGCAGTTCTTC; CDR3 protein: CASSLGASGSYYNEQFF
V gene: TRBV25-1; clone size: once; J gene: TRBJ2-7; D gene: TRBD2; CDR3 DNA: TGTGCCAGCACAAGGACTAGCGGGATAGTTTCTTCTCTCGAGCAGTACTTC; CDR3 protein: CASTRTSGIVSSLEQYF
V gene: TRBV7-8; clone size: -; J gene: TRBJ1-5; D gene: TRBD1; CDR3 DNA: TGTGCCAGCAGCCCAGGGACAGGGGATCAGCCCCAGCATTTT; CDR3 protein: CASSPGTGDQPQHF
V gene: TRBV25-1; clone size: -; J gene: TRBJ2-1; D gene: TRBD1; CDR3 DNA: TGTGCCAGCGGGACAGCCATCTACAATGAGCAGTTCTTC; CDR3 protein: CASGTAIYNEQFF
V gene: TRBV7-3; clone size: -; J gene: TRBJ2-2; D gene: -; CDR3 DNA: TGTGCCAGCAGCTTAGTCCCGACGAACACCGGGGAGCTGTTTTTT; CDR3 protein: CASSLVPTNTGELFF
V gene: TRBV6-5; clone size: -; J gene: TRBJ1-1; D gene: -; CDR3 DNA: TGTGCCAGCAGTTACCCCGGCGGGGGAGCTTTCTTT; CDR3 protein: CASSYPGGGAFF
V gene: TRBV7-9; clone size: -; J gene: TRBJ2-3; D gene: TRBD2; CDR3 DNA: TGTGCCAGCACCATAGCGGGAACAGATACGCAGTATTTT; CDR3 protein: CASTIAGTDTQYF
V gene: TRBV28; clone size: -; J gene: TRBJ1-1; D gene: -; CDR3 DNA: TGTGCCAGCAGCCCCCCGGACAGATTGAACACTGAAGCTTTCTTT; CDR3 protein: CASSPPDRLNTEAFF
V gene: TRBV11-2; clone size: -; J gene: TRBJ2-7; D gene: TRBD2; CDR3 DNA: TGTGCCAGCAGCTCCACCCTCAGCGGGAGTTTTCCATACGAGCAGTACTTC; CDR3 protein: CASSSTLSGSFPYEQYF
V gene: TRBV5-1; clone size: -; J gene: TRBJ2-3; D gene: -; CDR3 DNA: TGCGCCAGCAGCTCGACCCCAATAGATACGCAGTATTTT; CDR3 protein: CASSSTPIDTQYF
V gene: TRBV18; clone size: -; J gene: TRBJ2-7; D gene: -; CDR3 DNA: TGTGCCAGCTCACCGCCAAGGGAACCACCTACGAAGCAGTACTTC; CDR3 protein: CASSPPREPPTKQYF
V gene: TRBV7-9; clone size: -; J gene: TRBJ1-4; D gene: -; CDR3 DNA: TGTGCCAGCAGCTCGGGGGGGTTTCTTGCAAAACTGTTTTTT; CDR3 protein: CASSSGGFLAKLFF
V gene: TRBV6-5; clone size: -; J gene: TRBJ2-3; D gene: -; CDR3 DNA: TGTGCCAGCAGTTACTTGGCCAGATTCACAGATACGCAGTATTTT; CDR3 protein: CASSYLARFTDTQYF